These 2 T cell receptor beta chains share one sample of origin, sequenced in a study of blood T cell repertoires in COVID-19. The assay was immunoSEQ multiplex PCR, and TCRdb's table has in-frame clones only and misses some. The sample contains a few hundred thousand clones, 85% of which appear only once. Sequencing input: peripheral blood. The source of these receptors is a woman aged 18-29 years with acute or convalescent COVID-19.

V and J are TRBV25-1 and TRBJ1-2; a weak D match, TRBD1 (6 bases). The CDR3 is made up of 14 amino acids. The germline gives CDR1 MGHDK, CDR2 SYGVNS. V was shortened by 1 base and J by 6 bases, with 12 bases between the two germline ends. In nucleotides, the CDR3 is TGTGCCAGCAGTGAATCTTATCGGACAGATGGCTACACCTTC. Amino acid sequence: CASSESYRTDGYTF.

In nucleotides, the CDR3 is TGTGCCAGTAGTATTCGACAGGGCAGCACAGATACGCAGTATTTT. It is translated as CASSIRQGSTDTQYF. The chain joins TRBV19 to TRBJ2-3, with 7 bases aligning to TRBD1. This CDR3 spans 15 amino acids. After removal of 3 bases from V and 0 bases from J, the junction contained 3 bases not matched to a gene. The germline CDR1 and CDR2 sequences are LNHDA and SQIVND (reference sequence).